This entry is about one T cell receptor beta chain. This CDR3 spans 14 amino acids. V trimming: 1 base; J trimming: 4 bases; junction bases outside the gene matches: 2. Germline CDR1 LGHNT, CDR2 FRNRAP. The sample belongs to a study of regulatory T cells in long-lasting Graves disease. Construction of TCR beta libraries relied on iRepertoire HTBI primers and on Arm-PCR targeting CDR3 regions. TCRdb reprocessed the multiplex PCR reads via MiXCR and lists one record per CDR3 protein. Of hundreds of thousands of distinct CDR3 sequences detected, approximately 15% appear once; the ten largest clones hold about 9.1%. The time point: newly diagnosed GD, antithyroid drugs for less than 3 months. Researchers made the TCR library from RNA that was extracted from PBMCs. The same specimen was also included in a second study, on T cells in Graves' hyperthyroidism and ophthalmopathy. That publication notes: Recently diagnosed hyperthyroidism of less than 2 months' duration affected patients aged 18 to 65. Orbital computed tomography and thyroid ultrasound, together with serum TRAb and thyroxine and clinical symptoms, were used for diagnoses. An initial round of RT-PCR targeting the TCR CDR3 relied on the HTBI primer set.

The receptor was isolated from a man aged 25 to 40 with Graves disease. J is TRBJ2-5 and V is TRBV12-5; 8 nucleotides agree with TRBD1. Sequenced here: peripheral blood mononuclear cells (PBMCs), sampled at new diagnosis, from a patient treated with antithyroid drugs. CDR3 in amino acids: CASGLATGGETQYF. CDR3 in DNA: TGTGCTAGTGGTTTGGCCACAGGGGGAGAGACCCAGTACTTC.